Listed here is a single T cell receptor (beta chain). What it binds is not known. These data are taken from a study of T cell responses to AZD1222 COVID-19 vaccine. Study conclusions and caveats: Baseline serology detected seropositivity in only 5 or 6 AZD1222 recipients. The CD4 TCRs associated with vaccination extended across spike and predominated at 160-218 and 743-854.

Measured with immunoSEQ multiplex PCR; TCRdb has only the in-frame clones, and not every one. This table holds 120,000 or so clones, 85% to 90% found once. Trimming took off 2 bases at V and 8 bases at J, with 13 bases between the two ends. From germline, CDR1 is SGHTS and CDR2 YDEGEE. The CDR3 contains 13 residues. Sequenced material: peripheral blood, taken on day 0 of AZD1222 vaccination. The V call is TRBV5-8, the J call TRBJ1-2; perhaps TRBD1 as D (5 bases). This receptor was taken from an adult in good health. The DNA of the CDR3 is TGTGCCAGCAGCTTTTCTGGGGGAAACGGCTACACCTTC. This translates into CASSFSGGNGYTF.